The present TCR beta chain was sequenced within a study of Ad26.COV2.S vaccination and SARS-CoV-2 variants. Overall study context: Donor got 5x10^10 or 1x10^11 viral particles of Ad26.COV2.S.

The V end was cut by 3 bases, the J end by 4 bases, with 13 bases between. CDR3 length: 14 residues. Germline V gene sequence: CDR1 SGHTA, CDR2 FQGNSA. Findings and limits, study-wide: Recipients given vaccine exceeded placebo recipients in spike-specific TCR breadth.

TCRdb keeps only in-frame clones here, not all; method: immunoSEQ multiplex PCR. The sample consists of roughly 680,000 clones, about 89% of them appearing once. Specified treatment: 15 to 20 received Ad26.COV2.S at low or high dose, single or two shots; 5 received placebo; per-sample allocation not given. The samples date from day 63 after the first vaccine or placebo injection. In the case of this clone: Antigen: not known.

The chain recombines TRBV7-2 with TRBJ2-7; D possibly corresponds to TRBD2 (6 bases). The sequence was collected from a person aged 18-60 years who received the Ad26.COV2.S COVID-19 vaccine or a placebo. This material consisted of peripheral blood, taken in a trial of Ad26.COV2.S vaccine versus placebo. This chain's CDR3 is CASSLVVGTYEQYF. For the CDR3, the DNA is TGTGCCAGCAGCTTGGTAGTCGGGACTTACGAGCAGTACTTC.